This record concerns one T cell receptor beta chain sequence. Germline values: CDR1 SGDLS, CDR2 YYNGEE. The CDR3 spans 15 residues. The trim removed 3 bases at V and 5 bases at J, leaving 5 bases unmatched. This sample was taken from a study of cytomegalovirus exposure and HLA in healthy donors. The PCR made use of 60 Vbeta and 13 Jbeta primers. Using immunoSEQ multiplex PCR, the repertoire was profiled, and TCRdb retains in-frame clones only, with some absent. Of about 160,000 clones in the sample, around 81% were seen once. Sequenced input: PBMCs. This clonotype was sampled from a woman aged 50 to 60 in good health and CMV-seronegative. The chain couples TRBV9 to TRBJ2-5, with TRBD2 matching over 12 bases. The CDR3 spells CASSAIGLAGETQYF. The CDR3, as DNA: TGTGCCAGCAGCGCCATAGGACTAGCGGGGGAGACCCAGTACTTC.